This T cell receptor (beta chain) was captured by sequencing in a study of T cells expressing NK-cell markers. Study in general: The study sequenced eight donors, seven HCMV-seropositive and one seronegative. Overall study results and limits: Top CD8+ clonotypes included the dominant CD3+CD56+NKG2C+ clonotypes in several donors. Similarly, these clonotypes led the CD3+CD56-NKG2C+ fraction as well in a few donors.

Generation of TCR beta cDNA was performed by 5'RACE template switching incorporating UMIs. TCRdb re-called the 5' RACE reads and gives one entry per CDR3 protein, without DNA. There are about 430,000 distinct CDR3 sequences in the sample, with 1.4% held by the top ten. About this clonotype: Antigen specificity is unknown.

The germline gives CDR1 SGDLS, CDR2 YYNGEE. The CDR3 is 16 residues long. This chain joins TRBV9 and TRBJ1-3. This TCR derives from a woman aged 45-59 years in good health. Sequencing input: blood T cells: a sorted CD56 or NKG2C T cell subset, CD4+ or CD8+ T cells, or bulk PBMC T cells (not recorded which). The CDR3 here is CASSVAALRDGNTIYF.